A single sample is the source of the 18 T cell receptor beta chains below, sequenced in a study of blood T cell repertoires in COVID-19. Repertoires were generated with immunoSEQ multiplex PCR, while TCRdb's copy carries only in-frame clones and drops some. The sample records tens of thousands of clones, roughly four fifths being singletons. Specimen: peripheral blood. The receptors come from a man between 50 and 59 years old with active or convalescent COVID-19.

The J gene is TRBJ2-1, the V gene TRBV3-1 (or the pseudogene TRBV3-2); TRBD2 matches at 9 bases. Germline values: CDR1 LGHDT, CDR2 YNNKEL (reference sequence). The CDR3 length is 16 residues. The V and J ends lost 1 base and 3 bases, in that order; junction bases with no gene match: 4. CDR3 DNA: TGTGCCAGCAGCCAAGGCCTAGCGGGAAACTACAATGAGCAGTTCTTC. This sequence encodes CASSQGLAGNYNEQFF.

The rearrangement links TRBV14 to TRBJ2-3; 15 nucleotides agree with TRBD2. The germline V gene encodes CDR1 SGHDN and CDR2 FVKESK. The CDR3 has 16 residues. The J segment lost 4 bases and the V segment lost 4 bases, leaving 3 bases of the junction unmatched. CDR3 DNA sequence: TGTGCCAGCAGCCTCGGACTAGCGGGGGGGGCAGATACGCAGTATTTT. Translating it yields CASSLGLAGGADTQYF.

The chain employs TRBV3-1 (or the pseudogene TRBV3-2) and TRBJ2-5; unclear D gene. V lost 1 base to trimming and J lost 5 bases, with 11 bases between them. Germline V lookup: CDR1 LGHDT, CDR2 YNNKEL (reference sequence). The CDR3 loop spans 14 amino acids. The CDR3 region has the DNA TGTGCCAGCAGCCAAGGGGTTGCGGTGGAGACCCAGTACTTC. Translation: CASSQGVAVETQYF.

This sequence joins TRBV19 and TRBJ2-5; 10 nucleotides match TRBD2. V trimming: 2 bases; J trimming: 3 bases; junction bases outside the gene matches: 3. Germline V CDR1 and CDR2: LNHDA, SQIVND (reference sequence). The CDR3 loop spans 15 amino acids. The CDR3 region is CASSISGTSEETQYF. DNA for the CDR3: TGTGCCAGTAGTATATCCGGGACTAGCGAAGAGACCCAGTACTTC.

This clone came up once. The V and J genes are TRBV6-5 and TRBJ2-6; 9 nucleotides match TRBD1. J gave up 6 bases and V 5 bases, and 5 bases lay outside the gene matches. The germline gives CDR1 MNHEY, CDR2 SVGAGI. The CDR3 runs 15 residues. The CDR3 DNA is TGTGCCAGCAGTATACAGGGGGCTATGGCCAACGTCCTGACTTTC. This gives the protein CASSIQGAMANVLTF.

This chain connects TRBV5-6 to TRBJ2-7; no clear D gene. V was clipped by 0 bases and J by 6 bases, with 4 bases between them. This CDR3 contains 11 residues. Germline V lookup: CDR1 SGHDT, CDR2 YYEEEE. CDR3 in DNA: TGTGCCAGCAGCTTGGCGAGCGAGCAGTACGTC. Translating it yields CASSLASEQYV.

The CDR3 loop is CATSDGSYEQYF. Written as DNA, the CDR3 is TGTGCCACCAGTGACGGCTCCTACGAGCAGTACTTC. The chain combines TRBV24-1 with TRBJ2-7; D is unresolved. Germline loops: CDR1 KGHDR, CDR2 SFDVKD. V was clipped by 4 bases and J by 0 bases, with 3 bases between them. This CDR3 has 12 amino acids.

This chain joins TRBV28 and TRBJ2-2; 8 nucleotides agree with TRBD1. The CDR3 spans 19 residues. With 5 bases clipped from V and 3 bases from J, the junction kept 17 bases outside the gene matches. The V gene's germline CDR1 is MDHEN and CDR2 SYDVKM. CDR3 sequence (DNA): TGTGCCAGCAGTCCCGCCCTTGGACAGGGAACTTTTTACACCGGGGAGCTGTTTTTT. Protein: CASSPALGQGTFYTGELFF.

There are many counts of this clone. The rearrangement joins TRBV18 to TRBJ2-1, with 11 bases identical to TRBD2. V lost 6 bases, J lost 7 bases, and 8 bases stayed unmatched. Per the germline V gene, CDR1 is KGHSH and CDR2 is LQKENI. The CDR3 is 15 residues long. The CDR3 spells CASSLASGGLNEQFF. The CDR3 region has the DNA TGTGCCAGCTCGTTGGCTAGCGGGGGGTTGAATGAGCAGTTCTTC.

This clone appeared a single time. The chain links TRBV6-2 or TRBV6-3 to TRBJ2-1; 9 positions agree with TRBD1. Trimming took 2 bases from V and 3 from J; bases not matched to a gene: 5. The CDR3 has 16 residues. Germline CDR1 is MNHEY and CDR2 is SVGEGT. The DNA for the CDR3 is TGTGCCAGCAGTTACCGGGGGACAGGGCTCTACAATGAGCAGTTCTTC. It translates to CASSYRGTGLYNEQFF.

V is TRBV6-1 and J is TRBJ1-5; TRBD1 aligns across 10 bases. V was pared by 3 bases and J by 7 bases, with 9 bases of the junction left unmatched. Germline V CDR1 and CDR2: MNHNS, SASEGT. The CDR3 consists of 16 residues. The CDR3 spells CASSDPGTGEGQPQHF. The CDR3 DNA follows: TGTGCCAGCAGTGATCCCGGGACAGGGGAAGGGCAGCCCCAGCATTTT.

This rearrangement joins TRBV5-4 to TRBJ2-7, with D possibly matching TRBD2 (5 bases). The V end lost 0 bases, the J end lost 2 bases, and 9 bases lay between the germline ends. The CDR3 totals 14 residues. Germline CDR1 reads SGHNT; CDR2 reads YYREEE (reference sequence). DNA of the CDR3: TGTGCCAGCAGCTTGGACCAAGCGGCCTACGAGCAGTACTTC. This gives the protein CASSLDQAAYEQYF.

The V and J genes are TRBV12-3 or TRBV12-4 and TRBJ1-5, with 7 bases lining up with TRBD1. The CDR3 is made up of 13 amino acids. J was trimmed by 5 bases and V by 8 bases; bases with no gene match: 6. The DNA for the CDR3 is TGTGCCAGCTCGGGGACAGCAGATCAGCCCCAGCATTTT. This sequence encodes CASSGTADQPQHF.

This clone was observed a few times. The CDR3 region is CAIRDRVGYGYTF. The CDR3, as DNA: TGTGCCATCAGGGACAGGGTGGGCTATGGCTACACCTTC. The chain couples TRBV10-3 to TRBJ1-2, with 8 bases that match TRBD1. Germline loops: CDR1 ENHRY, CDR2 SYGVKD. With 6 bases clipped from V and 4 bases from J, the junction kept 4 bases outside the gene matches. There are 13 residues in the CDR3.

In nucleotides, the CDR3 is TGCGCCAGCAGCCAAACGCTCTACTATTCACCCCTCCACTTT. It specifies CASSQTLYYSPLHF. The chain links TRBV4-1 to TRBJ1-6; D gene ambiguous. V lost 2 bases, J lost 8 bases, and 10 bases lay in between. Germline CDR1 reads MGHRA; CDR2 reads YSYEKL. The CDR3 covers 14 residues.

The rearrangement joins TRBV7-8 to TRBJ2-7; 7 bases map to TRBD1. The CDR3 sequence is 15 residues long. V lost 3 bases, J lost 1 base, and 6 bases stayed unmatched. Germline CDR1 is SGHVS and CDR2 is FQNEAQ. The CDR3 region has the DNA TGTGCCAGCAGCTTTGCCCGGACAGGTTCCTACGAGCAGTACTTC. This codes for CASSFARTGSYEQYF. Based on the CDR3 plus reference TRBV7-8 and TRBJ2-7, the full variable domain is GAGVSQSPRYKVAKRGQDVALRCDPISGHVSLFWYQQALGQGPEFLTYFQNEAQLDKSGLPSDRFFAERPEGSVSTLKIQRTQQEDSAVYLCASSFARTGSYEQYFGPGTRLTVT.

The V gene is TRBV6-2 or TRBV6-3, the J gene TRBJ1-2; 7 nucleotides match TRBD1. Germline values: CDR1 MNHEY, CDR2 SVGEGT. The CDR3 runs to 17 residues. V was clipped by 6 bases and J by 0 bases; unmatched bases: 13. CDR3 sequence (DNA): TGTGCCAGCAGCCACGACAGGGCGCCTACGGCTAACTATGGCTACACCTTC. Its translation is CASSHDRAPTANYGYTF.

CDR3 protein: CASSFPQVLDEQYF. For the CDR3, the DNA is TGTGCCAGCAGCTTCCCTCAAGTTTTAGACGAGCAGTACTTC. The rearrangement uses TRBV7-2 and TRBJ2-7, with unresolved D. V shed 3 bases and J shed 5 bases, with 14 bases lying between them. Germline CDR1 is SGHTA and CDR2 is FQGNSA. The CDR3 has 14 amino acids.